This entry describes one T cell receptor (beta chain). No antigen is known for it. There are 15 residues in the CDR3. The V end was cut by 5 bases, the J end by 0 bases, with 13 bases between. CDR1 and CDR2 from the germline V gene are MNHNY and SVGAGI (reference sequence). Repertoires were generated with immunoSEQ multiplex PCR, while TCRdb's copy carries only in-frame clones and drops some. Of roughly 60,000 clones listed, 70% to 90% are singletons. The data derive from a study of a mutant IDH1 vaccine in newly diagnosed glioma. Background on the study: During weeks 1, 3, 5, 7, 11, 15, 19 and 23, patients received eight vaccinations. Vaccination followed radiotherapy alone by 4-6 weeks, or accompanied temozolomide cycles.

Indicated time point: week 23, last vaccination. Topical imiquimod was applied with each vaccine dose, which held 300 ug of mutant IDH1 20-mer peptide. This TCR came from a man aged 25 to 40 with glioma. The input for sequencing was PBMCs, taken from a glioma patient whose treatment included an IDH1 peptide vaccine. V gene TRBV6-6 combines with J gene TRBJ1-2, with D tentatively TRBD1 (5 bases). DNA of the CDR3: TGTGCCAGCAGTGTCCGCGGGGCCTCTAACTATGGCTACACCTTC. It specifies CASSVRGASNYGYTF.